These 20 T cell receptor beta chains were all obtained from the same sample, sequenced in a study of cytomegalovirus exposure and HLA in healthy donors. PCR involved 60 Vbeta and 13 Jbeta primers. Method: immunoSEQ multiplex PCR; TCRdb's copy keeps in-frame clones and lacks some. The data show about 170,000 clones, over 80% seen once. Sequencing was performed on PBMCs. The receptors originated from a male donor in good health and CMV-seronegative.

V gene TRBV25-1 combines with J gene TRBJ1-2; TRBD1 matches at 11 bases. Germline V gene lookup returns CDR1 MGHDK and CDR2 SYGVNS. The V gene end was trimmed by 8 bases and the J gene end by 5 bases; junction bases not matched to a gene: 4. This CDR3 spans 13 amino acids. This CDR3 is CASGTGGGYGYTF. The CDR3 DNA reads as TGTGCCAGCGGGACAGGGGGAGGGTATGGCTACACCTTC.

This chain links TRBV19 with TRBJ2-1; weak D call: TRBD1 (5 bases). Germline-derived CDR1 and CDR2 are LNHDA and SQIVND (reference sequence). The CDR3 totals 13 residues. V lost 11 bases and J 7 bases, leaving 18 bases between the germline ends. The CDR3 DNA follows: TGTGCCGTAACAGGAAGTATTCGAAATGAGCAGTTCTTC. As protein: CAVTGSIRNEQFF. Variable domain in full (rest from reference TRBV19 and TRBJ2-1): DGGITQSPKYLFRKEGQNVTLSCEQNLNHDAMYWYRQDPGQGLRLIYYSQIVNDFQKGDIAEGYSVSREKKESFPLTVTSAQKNPTAFYLCAVTGSIRNEQFFGPGTRLTVL.

The chain is built from TRBV18 and TRBJ1-6; TRBD1 aligns across 9 bases. The V gene's germline CDR1 is KGHSH and CDR2 LQKENI. The CDR3 has 17 residues. V lost 2 bases to trimming and J lost 5 bases; unmatched junction nucleotides: 7. CDR3 bases: TGTGCCAGCTCACCAGGCTTACAGGGGGCTGATAATTCACCCCTCCACTTT. It specifies CASSPGLQGADNSPLHF.

The chain combines TRBV2 with TRBJ1-3; unclear D gene. The germline gives CDR1 SNHLY, CDR2 FYNNEI. The CDR3 loop spans 12 amino acids. V was pared by 6 bases and J by 7 bases, with 10 bases between. CDR3 amino acids: CASRPSRNTIYF. The CDR3 coding sequence is TGTGCCAGCAGACCAAGCAGGAACACCATATATTTT.

The V call is TRBV10-2, the J call TRBJ2-1, with 9 bases that match TRBD2. Germline-derived CDR1 and CDR2 are WSHSY and SAAADI. The V gene end was trimmed by 6 bases and the J gene end by 5 bases; junction bases not matched to a gene: 8. This CDR3 has 15 amino acids. The CDR3 spells CASRPSGAQNNEQFF. The CDR3 DNA reads as TGCGCCAGCAGACCTAGCGGGGCCCAAAACAATGAGCAGTTCTTC.

The J gene is TRBJ1-6, the V gene TRBV19, with 7 positions matching TRBD1. This CDR3 comprises 13 residues. The germline V gene encodes CDR1 LNHDA and CDR2 SQIVND (reference sequence). Germline trimming cut 5 bases from V and 13 bases from J; bases unmatched to any gene: 8. CDR3 amino acids: CASSSTGAMPLHF. For the CDR3, the DNA is TGTGCCAGTAGTTCAACAGGGGCTATGCCCCTCCACTTT.

The chain uses TRBV7-9 and TRBJ1-4; 7 bases are a match to TRBD1. The germline V gene encodes CDR1 SEHNR and CDR2 FQNEAQ (reference sequence). V shed 5 bases, J shed 8 bases, and the junction held 11 bases outside the gene matches. CDR3 length: 15 residues. The CDR3 nucleotides read TGTGCCAGCAGCCCACCCGGCAGGGGGGAGGAAAAACTGTTTTTT. It yields the protein CASSPPGRGEEKLFF.

The table lists this clone with a few counts. The rearrangement joins TRBV10-3 to TRBJ1-6; D is unclear. The CDR3 extends over 14 amino acids. The V and J ends lost 8 bases and 10 bases respectively, with 18 bases between them. Germline V gene lookup returns CDR1 ENHRY and CDR2 SYGVKD. The CDR3 nucleotides read TGTGCCATCCACGGGGAGGCTCGAGGATCACCCCTCCACTTT. This codes for CAIHGEARGSPLHF.

V is TRBV29-1 and J is TRBJ2-1; weak D call: TRBD1 (5 bases). The CDR3 runs 12 residues. Germline V gene lookup returns CDR1 SQVTM and CDR2 ANQGSEA. The V end lost 7 bases, the J end lost 5 bases, and 12 bases lay between the germline ends. CDR3 DNA: TGCAGCGCGACGCGACAGAACAATGAGCAGTTCTTC. It encodes CSATRQNNEQFF.

This clone came up once. CDR3 in DNA: TGCAGCGCCGGAGACAGGGTTGAAGCTTTCTTT. Its protein is CSAGDRVEAFF. This chain links TRBV29-1 with TRBJ1-1, with 7 bases fitting TRBD1. In germline, CDR1 is SQVTM, CDR2 ANQGSEA. Unmatched junction bases numbered 6, after V lost 7 bases and J lost 7 bases. The CDR3 sequence is 11 residues long.

The chain has TRBV27 and TRBJ2-2, with 8 bases lining up with TRBD2. The length of the CDR3 is 18 residues. With V trimmed by 2 bases and J by 4 bases, 12 bases remained unmatched. From germline, CDR1 is MNHEY and CDR2 SMNVEV (reference sequence). The CDR3 loop reads CASSLGPRVAGTTGELFF. The CDR3, as DNA: TGTGCCAGCAGTTTAGGGCCCAGAGTAGCGGGAACCACCGGGGAGCTGTTTTTT.

This chain joins TRBV29-1 and TRBJ2-5; TRBD2 might be the D (6 bases). Germline V CDR1 and CDR2: SQVTM, ANQGSEA. Between the trimmed V and J ends, which lost 6 bases and 5 bases, there was a span of 22 bases. The CDR3 consists of 15 residues. The CDR3 spells CSVFRTGGVGETQYF. CDR3 nucleotide sequence: TGCAGCGTCTTCAGGACTGGCGGGGTTGGGGAGACCCAGTACTTC.

This clone was seen a single time. The chain couples TRBV27 to TRBJ1-2, with 7 positions matching TRBD1. CDR1 and CDR2 from the germline V gene are MNHEY and SMNVEV (reference sequence). The CDR3 loop spans 17 amino acids. V lost 0 bases to trimming and J lost 5 bases; unmatched junction nucleotides: 12. The CDR3 region has the DNA TGTGCCAGCAGTTTATCGAGTGGAGGGGGCGTATCATATGGCTACACCTTC. This sequence encodes CASSLSSGGGVSYGYTF.

This clone was seen only a few times. The rearrangement links TRBV9 to TRBJ2-6; 10 bases match TRBD1. The CDR3 consists of 18 residues. CDR1 is SGDLS, CDR2 YYNGEE, per germline. V shed 3 bases, J shed 0 bases, and the junction held 6 bases outside the gene matches. CDR3 protein: CASSARDRGISGANVLTF. The CDR3 nucleotides are TGTGCCAGCAGCGCCCGGGACAGGGGAATCTCTGGGGCCAACGTCCTGACTTTC.

The rearrangement joins TRBV19 to TRBJ1-5; D might be TRBD1 (5 bases). Germline CDR1 is LNHDA and CDR2 is SQIVND (reference sequence). This CDR3 has 16 amino acids. V lost 5 bases and J 5 bases, leaving 19 bases between the germline ends. The CDR3 region is CASSSLQGPRYQPQHF. CDR3 coding DNA: TGTGCCAGTAGTTCTCTCCAGGGCCCAAGGTATCAGCCCCAGCATTTT.

V gene TRBV6-5 combines with J gene TRBJ1-1, with D unresolved. The V gene lost 0 bases and the J gene lost 7 bases, with 9 bases spanning the gap. The length of the CDR3 is 13 residues. The germline V gene encodes CDR1 MNHEY and CDR2 SVGAGI. CDR3 in amino acids: CASSYSRSGEAFF. CDR3 nucleotides: TGTGCCAGCAGTTACTCGAGGTCGGGTGAAGCTTTCTTT.

This sequence joins TRBV6-1 and TRBJ1-5; D is perhaps TRBD1 (5 bases). The CDR3 runs to 14 residues. Trimming left V 3 bases short and J 3 bases short, with 9 bases between. CDR1 and CDR2 from the germline V gene are MNHNS and SASEGT. The CDR3 DNA is TGTGCCAGCAGTGAGGCAGGGTCCAATCAGCCCCAGCATTTT. Translated: CASSEAGSNQPQHF.

The gene calls are TRBV4-3 and TRBJ1-4; D perhaps matches TRBD1 (6 bases). Trimming removed 2 bases at V and 6 bases at J, with 10 bases between. The V gene's germline CDR1 is LGHNA and CDR2 YSLEER. This CDR3 spans 14 amino acids. The CDR3 loop reads CASSQRGKDEKLFF. The CDR3 nucleotides are TGCGCCAGCAGCCAAAGGGGGAAGGATGAAAAACTGTTTTTT.

V is TRBV6-1 and J is TRBJ1-4, with 12 positions matching TRBD1. Trimming removed 4 bases from V and 10 bases from J; junction bases left unmatched: 13. Germline V gene lookup returns CDR1 MNHNS and CDR2 SASEGT. This CDR3 is 17 amino acids long. The CDR3, as DNA: TGTGCCAGCAGTGGACCCGGGACAGGGGGCGCCGGGCGAAAACTGTTTTTT. This translates into CASSGPGTGGAGRKLFF.

This clone was observed once. The J gene is TRBJ2-7, the V gene TRBV7-9; TRBD1 matches 8 bases. Germline values: CDR1 SEHNR, CDR2 FQNEAQ (reference sequence). V was pared by 5 bases and J by 6 bases, with 9 bases of the junction left unmatched. The CDR3 contains 14 residues. CDR3 nucleotide sequence: TGTGCCAGCAGCCCGGACAGGGCGCAGATCGAGCAGTACTTC. Translation: CASSPDRAQIEQYF.